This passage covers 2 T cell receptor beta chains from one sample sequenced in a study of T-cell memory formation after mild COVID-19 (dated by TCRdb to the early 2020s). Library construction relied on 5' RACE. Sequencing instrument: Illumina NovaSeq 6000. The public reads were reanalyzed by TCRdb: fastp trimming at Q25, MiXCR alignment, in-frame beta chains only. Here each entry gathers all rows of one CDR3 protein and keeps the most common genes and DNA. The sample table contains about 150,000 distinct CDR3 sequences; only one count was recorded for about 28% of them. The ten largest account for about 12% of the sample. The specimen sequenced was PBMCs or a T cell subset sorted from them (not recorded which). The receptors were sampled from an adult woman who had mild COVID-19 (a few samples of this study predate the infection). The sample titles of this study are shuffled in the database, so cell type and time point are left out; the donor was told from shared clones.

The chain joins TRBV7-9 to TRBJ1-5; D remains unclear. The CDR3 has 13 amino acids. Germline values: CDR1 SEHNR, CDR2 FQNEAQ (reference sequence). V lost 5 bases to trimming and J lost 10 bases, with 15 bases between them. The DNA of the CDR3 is TGTGCCAGCAGCCCCCCCGGTGGTCATCCCCAGCATTTT. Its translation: CASSPPGGHPQHF.

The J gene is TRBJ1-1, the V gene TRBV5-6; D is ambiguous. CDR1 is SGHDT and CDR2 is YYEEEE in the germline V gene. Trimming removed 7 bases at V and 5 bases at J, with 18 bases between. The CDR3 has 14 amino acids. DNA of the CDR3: TGTGCCAGCTGTTTCCGGTCGGATATGACTGAAGCTTTCTTT. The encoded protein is CASCFRSDMTEAFF.